The rows below give T cell receptor beta chains drawn from one sample of a study of cytomegalovirus exposure and HLA in healthy donors. Here immunoSEQ multiplex PCR was the method, and the copy in TCRdb shows in-frame clones only, minus some. The sample holds some 120,000 clones, around 75% seen once. Sequenced: PBMCs. The receptors were sampled from a man aged 25-40 years in good health and CMV-seronegative. CDR3s include the opening cysteine and the closing phenylalanine or tryptophan. The D gene is left open where the match is weak. Where a row states a size, it is once, few, many or the class of an expanded clone; other rows omit it.

J gene	D gene	clone size	V gene	CDR3 protein	CDR3 DNA
TRBJ2-7	TRBD1	-	TRBV18	CASSPVVSGTGGEQYF	TGTGCCAGCTCACCTGTAGTCAGTGGGACAGGGGGCGAGCAGTACTTC
TRBJ1-3	-	-	TRBV6-5	CASRRRSGNTIYF	TGTGCCAGCCGCCGGAGGTCTGGAAACACCATATATTTT
TRBJ2-7	-	-	TRBV5-4	CASSLARVTYEQYF	TGTGCCAGCAGCTTGGCCAGGGTTACCTACGAGCAGTACTTC
TRBJ2-7	-	-	TRBV7-2	CASSTSSYEQYF	TGTGCCAGCAGCACCAGCTCCTACGAGCAGTACTTC
TRBJ2-3	-	-	TRBV5-1	CASRGGMITDTQYF	TGCGCCAGCAGGGGGGGAATGATCACAGATACGCAGTATTTT
TRBJ1-1	-	-	TRBV28	CASSDTEAFF	TGTGCCAGCTCCGACACTGAAGCTTTCTTT
TRBJ2-7	TRBD1	-	TRBV27	CASSKLPGQSYEQYF	TGTGCCAGCAGCAAACTTCCGGGACAGTCCTACGAGCAGTACTTC
TRBJ2-7	-	-	TRBV7-8	CASSRLGLSYEQYF	TGTGCCAGCAGCCGTCTGGGACTCTCCTACGAGCAGTACTTC
TRBJ2-1	-	-	TRBV5-6	CASSWDGAEGSYNEQFF	TGTGCCAGCAGCTGGGATGGCGCTGAGGGCTCCTACAATGAGCAGTTCTTC
TRBJ2-1	TRBD1	-	TRBV2	CAITNRDRDNEQFF	TGTGCCATCACCAACCGGGACAGGGACAATGAGCAGTTCTTC
TRBJ2-7	-	-	TRBV11-2	CASRRSPYEQYF	TGTGCCAGCAGACGGTCTCCATACGAGCAGTACTTC
TRBJ2-7	TRBD1	-	TRBV6-1	CASSEEVKGQGYEQYF	TGTGCCAGCAGTGAAGAAGTAAAGGGACAGGGTTACGAGCAGTACTTC
TRBJ2-1	-	-	TRBV5-4	CASSLSLAESYNEQFF	TGTGCCAGCAGCTTGAGTCTAGCAGAGAGCTACAATGAGCAGTTCTTC
TRBJ2-1	TRBD2	-	TRBV18	CASSPPVLAGAGSGEQFF	TGTGCCAGCTCACCACCCGTCCTAGCGGGGGCGGGGAGCGGTGAGCAGTTCTTC
TRBJ1-4	-	-	TRBV29-1	CSVEVAVEKLFF	TGCAGCGTTGAAGTGGCTGTTGAAAAACTGTTTTTT
TRBJ1-2	-	once	TRBV19	CASSLRLSGNYGYTF	TGTGCCAGTAGTCTTAGACTTTCCGGGAACTATGGCTACACCTTC
TRBJ1-1	-	-	TRBV2	CASSENAGENTEAFF	TGTGCCAGCAGTGAAAATGCAGGGGAGAACACTGAAGCTTTCTTT
TRBJ2-7	-	-	TRBV7-2	CASSLGKSSGRGHEQYF	TGTGCCAGCAGCTTAGGGAAAAGCTCGGGCAGGGGCCACGAGCAGTACTTC
TRBJ2-7	TRBD1	-	TRBV10-3	CAIKEGTGVGEQYF	TGTGCCATCAAAGAAGGGACAGGGGTCGGGGAGCAGTACTTC
TRBJ1-1	-	-	TRBV5-6	CASSIQETEAFF	TGTGCCAGCAGCATACAGGAGACTGAAGCTTTCTTT
TRBJ2-5	-	-	TRBV19	CATAAAAQETQYF	TGTGCCACCGCGGCGGCCGCCCAAGAGACCCAGTACTTC
TRBJ2-5	TRBD1	-	TRBV5-4	CASSLRLGQAQETQYF	TGTGCCAGCAGCTTGCGCTTGGGACAGGCCCAAGAGACCCAGTACTTC
TRBJ2-3	-	-	TRBV10-3	CATREGYRTDTQYF	TGTGCCACCCGTGAAGGGTACAGGACAGATACGCAGTATTTT
TRBJ1-1	-	-	TRBV27	CASRLLGGNTEAFF	TGTGCCAGCAGACTTCTTGGGGGCAACACTGAAGCTTTCTTT
TRBJ2-1	TRBD2	-	TRBV5-1	CASSPAGTNYNEQFF	TGCGCCAGCAGCCCTGCCGGGACTAACTACAATGAGCAGTTCTTC
TRBJ1-2	-	-	TRBV6-1	CASSDGFGYTF	TGTGCCAGCAGTGACGGTTTTGGCTACACCTTC
TRBJ1-4	-	-	TRBV4-1	CASSQNREEKLFF	TGCGCCAGCAGCCAGAACCGAGAGGAAAAACTGTTTTTT
TRBJ1-2	-	few	TRBV4-1	CASSSRMTAGSSGGYTF	TGCGCCAGCAGTTCAAGAATGACGGCAGGGTCCTCGGGTGGCTACACCTTC
TRBJ2-2	-	-	TRBV9	CASSVAPLQITGELFF	TGTGCCAGCAGCGTAGCCCCTCTACAGATTACCGGGGAGCTGTTTTTT
TRBJ2-7	TRBD2	-	TRBV25-1	CASSGLAGHSYEQYF	TGTGCCAGCAGTGGACTAGCGGGTCACTCCTACGAGCAGTACTTC
TRBJ1-2	-	once	TRBV6-1	CASLQDRQGYGYTF	TGTGCCAGTCTTCAGGATCGGCAGGGCTATGGCTACACCTTC
TRBJ2-1	TRBD2	-	TRBV5-1	CASSISGGAGDEQFF	TGCGCCAGCAGCATAAGCGGGGGGGCCGGGGATGAGCAGTTCTTC
TRBJ2-1	TRBD2	-	TRBV7-2	CASSLAGTSGNNEQFF	TGTGCCAGCAGCTTAGCTGGGACTAGCGGCAACAATGAGCAGTTCTTC
TRBJ1-3	-	once	TRBV14	CASSRARLSGNTIYF	TGTGCCAGCAGCCGTGCGCGCCTCTCTGGAAACACCATATATTTT
TRBJ2-1	-	-	TRBV28	CASSVSAGNNEQFF	TGTGCCAGCAGTGTCTCGGCAGGGAACAATGAGCAGTTCTTC
TRBJ2-2	-	-	TRBV7-3	CASSARVRTGDGELFF	TGTGCCAGCAGCGCTAGAGTAAGGACGGGAGACGGGGAGCTGTTTTTT
TRBJ2-6	TRBD1	-	TRBV4-2	CASSQGGGTGGPLSRLGANVLTF	TGTGCCAGCAGCCAAGGCGGGGGGACAGGGGGGCCTCTCTCCCGTCTGGGCGCCAACGTCCTGACTTTC
TRBJ2-7	TRBD2	-	TRBV5-1	CASSLAGGGGEQYF	TGCGCCAGCAGCTTGGCGGGAGGGGGAGGCGAGCAGTACTTC
TRBJ2-3	TRBD2	-	TRBV9	CASSRTSGRTDTQYF	TGTGCCAGCAGCAGGACTAGCGGGCGTACCGATACGCAGTATTTT
TRBJ1-6	-	-	TRBV5-4	CASSPHPDSRNSPLHF	TGTGCCAGCAGCCCTCACCCGGACAGTAGGAATTCACCCCTCCACTTT
TRBJ2-7	-	-	TRBV25-1	CASSPRVGGAAYEQYF	TGTGCCAGCAGTCCCCGAGTGGGGGGGGCGGCCTACGAGCAGTACTTC
TRBJ2-7	TRBD1	once	TRBV28	CATGDSPNINYEQYF	TGTGCCACCGGGGACAGCCCAAATATTAACTACGAGCAGTACTTC
TRBJ2-5	-	once	TRBV28	CASSFMGYTDSNQETQYF	TGTGCCAGCAGTTTTATGGGGTATACGGACTCCAACCAAGAGACCCAGTACTTC
TRBJ2-5	-	-	TRBV6-5	CASIGGARQETQYF	TGTGCCAGCATTGGAGGGGCACGCCAAGAGACCCAGTACTTC
TRBJ1-1	TRBD1	-	TRBV30	CAWTQGEDAEAFF	TGTGCCTGGACACAGGGGGAGGACGCTGAAGCTTTCTTT
TRBJ2-1	-	-	TRBV12-5	CASGLSSANYNEQFF	TGTGCTAGTGGTTTGTCTAGCGCGAACTACAATGAGCAGTTCTTC
TRBJ1-4	TRBD1	few	TRBV4-3	CASSQSQGVGNEKLFF	TGCGCCAGCAGCCAATCACAGGGGGTTGGTAATGAAAAACTGTTTTTT
TRBJ2-1	-	-	TRBV7-9	CASSSSLANVDNEQFF	TGTGCCAGCAGCTCGTCTCTAGCAAACGTTGACAATGAGCAGTTCTTC
TRBJ1-3	TRBD1	-	TRBV27	CASSPTGGTGNTIYF	TGTGCCAGCAGCCCAACAGGGGGAACGGGAAACACCATATATTTT
TRBJ2-1	TRBD1	-	TRBV29-1	CSVSGQGFSNEQFF	TGCAGCGTTTCCGGACAGGGGTTTAGCAATGAGCAGTTCTTC
TRBJ1-3	-	-	TRBV4-3	CASSQQGGTGNTIYF	TGCGCCAGCAGCCAACAGGGCGGCACTGGAAACACCATATATTTT
TRBJ1-1	TRBD1	-	TRBV7-8	CASSIGGQGSTEAFF	TGTGCCAGCAGCATCGGGGGACAGGGGTCCACTGAAGCTTTCTTT
TRBJ1-1	-	-	TRBV11-2	CASSLTAEPRGRRGDAFF	TGTGCCAGCAGCTTAACCGCCGAGCCTAGGGGAAGGCGTGGTGACGCTTTCTTT